This T cell receptor (beta chain) stems from a study of OX40 agonist ivuxolimab in advanced cancers. Study at large: Those treated in dose escalation had hepatocellular carcinoma, melanoma, renal cell cancer or head and neck cancer. The group had a mean age of roughly 65 years, ranged from roughly 23 to 85, and was 80% to 85% male.

This clone was seen a handful of times. What it recognizes is unknown. Findings and limits, study-wide: Mean expanded clone counts were higher in CD8+ than CD4+ T cells.

Germline CDR1 reads MNHEY; CDR2 reads SVGAGI. Trimming left V 2 bases short and J 1 base short, with 5 bases between. The CDR3 has 13 amino acids. TCRdb keeps only in-frame clones here, not all; method: immunoSEQ multiplex PCR. Of more than 65,000 clones listed, 85% are singletons. V is TRBV6-5 and J is TRBJ2-5, with D uncertain. The clonotype comes from an adult with an advanced solid tumor such as melanoma, head and neck, liver or kidney cancer. The sample here was CD4+ or CD8+ T cells sorted from blood, taken in a trial of the OX40 agonist ivuxolimab. The CDR3 here is CASSYAGQETQYF. The CDR3, as DNA: TGTGCCAGCAGTTACGCCGGCCAAGAGACCCAGTACTTC.